This T cell receptor (beta chain) stems from a study of shared clonotypes between healthy human individuals. The wider study: CD4 naive and CD4 memory each took three plates per donor, while CD8 naive took two and CD8 memory one.

Splitting of each subset's genomic DNA was done evenly across several immunoSEQ plates. Produced via immunoSEQ multiplex PCR; TCRdb's table is partial and in-frame only. The data hold approximately 940,000 clones, with approximately 76% observed a single time. The CDR3 consists of 16 residues. CDR1 SGHTA and CDR2 FQGNSA come from the germline V gene. The junction had 5 bases not matched to a gene; V was cut back by 2 bases and J by 4 bases. The chain combines TRBV7-2 with TRBJ2-5; 12 bases map to TRBD2. Source material: memory CD4+ T cells sorted from blood. Documented subset: CD45RA-negative fraction. The TCR comes from a man aged 18 to 29 in good health. CDR3 protein: CASSLRASGRAETQYF. The CDR3 bases are TGTGCCAGCAGCTTAAGGGCTAGCGGGAGGGCAGAGACCCAGTACTTC.